In its sample, the clone carrying this TCR beta chain was seen a few times. The antigen is unknown. TCRdb passed the 5' RACE reads through MiXCR, listing each CDR3 protein once. The table records 350,000 or so distinct CDR3 sequences, 10% to 15% of them present only once. These data originate in a study of T-cell memory formation after mild COVID-19. Overall study results and limits: CD4+ clones that contracted lay mainly in CM and EM; CD8+ ones lay in EMRA.

Germline V gene data show CDR1 as SGHRS and CDR2 as YFSETQ. V was pared by 0 bases and J by 7 bases, with 3 bases of the junction left unmatched. The CDR3 is 14 residues long. This chain joins TRBV5-1 and TRBJ2-7, with 11 bases that match TRBD1. This sequence was found in a man aged 18 to 30 who had mild COVID-19 (a few samples of this study predate the infection). Cell type and time point are not known. Input material: PBMCs or a T cell subset sorted from them (not recorded which). This CDR3 is CASSLAGQGEEQYF. For the CDR3, the DNA is TGCGCCAGCAGCTTGGCGGGACAGGGGGAAGAGCAGTACTTC. Full variable domain (outside the CDR3, taken from reference TRBV5-1 and TRBJ2-7): KAGVTQTPRYLIKTRGQQVTLSCSPISGHRSVSWYQQTPGQGLQFLFEYFSETQRNKGNFPGRFSGRQFSNSRSEMNVSTLELGDSALYLCASSLAGQGEEQYFGPGTRLTVT.